The 31 T cell receptor beta chains given below trace back to one sample, sequenced in a study of cytomegalovirus exposure and HLA in healthy donors. Amplification used 60 Vbeta primers and 13 Jbeta primers. Using immunoSEQ multiplex PCR, the repertoire was profiled, and TCRdb retains in-frame clones only, with some absent. The listing contains around 40,000 clones. The sequenced material came from PBMCs. These TCRs come from a man aged 40-50 years in good health and CMV-seropositive.

The V gene is TRBV6-1, the J gene TRBJ2-1; 9 nucleotides match TRBD1. Trimming at V came to 8 bases and at J to 2 bases, leaving 4 bases not matched to a gene. The CDR3 sequence is 14 residues long. Per germline, CDR1 MNHNS and CDR2 SASEGT. The CDR3 is CASETGGTYNEQFF. The CDR3 coding sequence is TGTGCCAGCGAAACAGGGGGCACCTACAATGAGCAGTTCTTC.

The CDR3, as DNA: TGTGCCAGCAGCGTGGAGGGTAGGGCCTACAATGAGCAGTTCTTC. Residues: CASSVEGRAYNEQFF. The chain employs TRBV9 and TRBJ2-1; possibly TRBD2 for D (6 bases). Trimming removed 2 bases from V and 2 bases from J, with 11 bases in between. The germline V gene has CDR1 SGDLS and CDR2 YYNGEE. This CDR3 spans 15 amino acids.

The J gene is TRBJ2-5, the V gene TRBV5-4, with 13 bases matching TRBD2. V was clipped by 4 bases and J by 5 bases; unmatched bases: 8. This CDR3 is built from 16 residues. Germline V gene sequence: CDR1 SGHNT, CDR2 YYREEE (reference sequence). This CDR3 is CASSQLAGGVGETQYF. In DNA form, the CDR3 reads TGTGCCAGCAGCCAACTAGCGGGAGGGGTAGGGGAGACCCAGTACTTC.

The CDR3 loop reads CASSVAYGFEAFF. In nucleotides, the CDR3 is TGTGCCAGCAGCGTCGCGTACGGGTTTGAAGCTTTCTTT. The J gene is TRBJ1-1, the V gene TRBV7-6; D is ambiguous. Looked up from germline, CDR1 is SGHVS and CDR2 is FNYEAQ. The ends were cut back, 5 bases at V and 7 bases at J, with 14 bases in the middle. This CDR3 contains 13 residues.

J is TRBJ1-1 and V is TRBV5-1, with 8 positions matching TRBD1. V dropped 4 bases and J dropped 6; count of bases not matched to a gene: 11. Germline V gene sequence: CDR1 SGHRS, CDR2 YFSETQ. This CDR3 spans 15 amino acids. As DNA, the CDR3 is TGCGCCAGCAGCAGATTTGGACAGGGCGATTCTGAAGCTTTCTTT. Translating gives CASSRFGQGDSEAFF.

The V and J genes are TRBV9 and TRBJ2-1, with D possibly matching TRBD2 (6 bases). The V gene lost 4 bases and the J gene lost 2 bases, with 19 bases spanning the gap. CDR3 length equals 17 residues. The germline V gene encodes CDR1 SGDLS and CDR2 YYNGEE. The DNA of the CDR3 is TGTGCCAGCAGCTCGACCGGGAGCGGGCAGGCCTACAATGAGCAGTTCTTC. It translates to CASSSTGSGQAYNEQFF.

V gene TRBV7-2 combines with J gene TRBJ2-7; TRBD1 aligns across 9 bases. The germline V gene has CDR1 SGHTA and CDR2 FQGNSA. There are 15 residues in the CDR3. J lost 2 bases, V lost 5 bases, and 7 bases had no gene match. The CDR3 coding sequence is TGTGCCAGCAGCAGAACACAGGGGGCGACCTACGAGCAGTACTTC. As protein: CASSRTQGATYEQYF.

The chain combines TRBV6-1 with TRBJ2-7; D call uncertain. V was shortened by 1 base and J by 1 base, with 11 bases between the two germline ends. The CDR3 covers 15 residues. Germline CDR1 reads MNHNS; CDR2 reads SASEGT. The CDR3 DNA reads as TGTGCCAGCAGTGAAGGTCCGATAGCTTCCTACGAGCAGTACTTC. Protein product: CASSEGPIASYEQYF.

The gene calls are TRBV5-1 and TRBJ1-4; D is undetermined. With 3 bases removed from V and 0 bases from J, the gap between germline ends came to 6 bases. CDR3 length: 14 amino acids. The germline V gene has CDR1 SGHRS and CDR2 YFSETQ. In nucleotides, the CDR3 is TGCGCCAGCAGCTCGGCGGCAACTAATGAAAAACTGTTTTTT. Translation gives CASSSAATNEKLFF.

This rearrangement joins TRBV6-7 to TRBJ1-5; no reliable D call. TRBV6-7 is noted as an ORF with a role that remains uncertain. V lost 0 bases, J lost 5 bases, and 11 bases lay in between. CDR3 length equals 15 residues. The CDR3 here is CASSYSEAPHQPQHF. CDR3 DNA: TGTGCCAGCAGTTACTCGGAGGCACCACATCAGCCCCAGCATTTT.

This chain connects TRBV19 to TRBJ2-7; 9 bases map to TRBD1. V trimming: 9 bases; J trimming: 1 base; junction bases outside the gene matches: 7. The CDR3 is made up of 14 amino acids. The germline gives CDR1 LNHDA, CDR2 SQIVND (reference sequence). The CDR3 nucleotides are TGTGCCAGCCGGACAGGGGAAAAATCCTACGAGCAGTACTTC. Residues: CASRTGEKSYEQYF.

J is TRBJ2-1 and V is TRBV10-3, with a possible D match to TRBD2 (5 bases). This CDR3 has 17 amino acids. Germline V gene sequence: CDR1 ENHRY, CDR2 SYGVKD. Trimming took 5 bases from V and 0 from J, leaving 17 bases between them. CDR3 DNA sequence: TGTGCCATCAGTCGGGTCTTAAGCGGAACCTCCTACAATGAGCAGTTCTTC. Protein sequence: CAISRVLSGTSYNEQFF.

This sequence joins TRBV9 and TRBJ1-1; D is uncertain. Germline CDR1 and CDR2: SGDLS and YYNGEE. This CDR3 has 14 residues. The germline V and J ends were trimmed by 4 bases and 4 bases, with 14 bases remaining between them. The DNA for the CDR3 is TGTGCCAGCAGCCCTAAACATTACAGCACTGAAGCTTTCTTT. This sequence encodes CASSPKHYSTEAFF.

This chain links TRBV14 with TRBJ2-5; 8 bases are a match to TRBD2. The V and J ends lost 3 bases and 0 bases, in that order; junction bases with no gene match: 9. CDR3 length equals 17 residues. Per the germline V gene, CDR1 is SGHDN and CDR2 is FVKESK. For the CDR3, the DNA is TGTGCCAGCAGCCAGCCCTGGGGTAGCGGGAACCAAGAGACCCAGTACTTC. It encodes CASSQPWGSGNQETQYF.

The V and J genes are TRBV11-3 and TRBJ2-3; TRBD2 agrees at 9 bases. Germline CDR1 and CDR2: SGHNT and YENEEA. V dropped 6 bases and J dropped 1; count of bases not matched to a gene: 5. CDR3 size: 15 residues. The CDR3 spells CASRGGRGGTDTQYF. The CDR3 nucleotides are TGTGCCAGCAGGGGCGGGAGGGGCGGCACAGATACGCAGTATTTT.

The rearrangement uses TRBV27 and TRBJ2-1; 11 bases fit TRBD2. CDR3 length: 16 amino acids. V was pared by 6 bases and J by 4 bases, with 8 bases of the junction left unmatched. Germline V gene lookup returns CDR1 MNHEY and CDR2 SMNVEV (reference sequence). CDR3 DNA: TGTGCCAGCAGGTCTCCCGGGACTAGCGGTTACAATGAGCAGTTCTTC. Protein: CASRSPGTSGYNEQFF.

This chain uses TRBV15 with TRBJ2-1; 8 bases align to TRBD2. Losses at the gene ends were 1 base for V and 8 bases for J; bases not matched to a gene: 1. Germline-derived CDR1 and CDR2 are LNHNV and YYDKDF (reference sequence). The CDR3 has 13 residues. CDR3 DNA: TGTGCCACCAGCAGAGCGCGGGGGGATGAGCAGTTCTTC. Amino acids: CATSRARGDEQFF.

The CDR3 nucleotides read TGTGCCATCAGTAGCGGGCTCACGGAGGGCTACACCTTC. Translating gives CAISSGLTEGYTF. V usage is TRBV10-3 and J usage is TRBJ1-2, with no clear D. Germline CDR1 ENHRY, CDR2 SYGVKD. The CDR3 totals 13 residues. Trimming cost V 5 bases and J 8 bases, with 15 bases left between them.

The chain links TRBV9 to TRBJ1-1; no reliable D call. The CDR3 length is 16 residues. CDR1 is SGDLS and CDR2 is YYNGEE in the germline V gene. The ends were cut back, 0 bases at V and 5 bases at J, with 17 bases in the middle. This CDR3 reads CASSVVTGGFGTEAFF. The CDR3 nucleotides are TGTGCCAGCAGCGTAGTTACGGGAGGGTTCGGGACTGAAGCTTTCTTT.

As DNA, the CDR3 is TGTGCCAGTAGTTCCTCAGGGTCCCGCGGGAGATACCAAGAGACCCAGTACTTC. Translating gives CASSSSGSRGRYQETQYF. The chain links TRBV19 to TRBJ2-5, with 7 nucleotides matching TRBD2. V dropped 5 bases and J dropped 0; count of bases not matched to a gene: 15. There are 18 residues in the CDR3. Germline loops: CDR1 LNHDA, CDR2 SQIVND (reference sequence).

The chain combines TRBV6-1 with TRBJ1-2; TRBD1 aligns across 11 bases. The CDR3 contains 14 residues. Germline V gene lookup returns CDR1 MNHNS and CDR2 SASEGT. Trimming at V came to 7 bases and at J to 3 bases, leaving 4 bases not matched to a gene. For the CDR3, the DNA is TGTGCCAGCAAACGGACAGGGGGCGACTATGGCTACACCTTC. Amino acid sequence: CASKRTGGDYGYTF.

This chain joins TRBV5-6 and TRBJ2-7, with 9 bases matching TRBD1. From germline, CDR1 is SGHDT and CDR2 YYEEEE. Trimming cost V 4 bases and J 2 bases; bases outside gene matches: 4. This CDR3 comprises 14 residues. This chain's CDR3 is CASSLDRGTYEQYF. The CDR3 bases are TGTGCCAGCAGCCTGGACAGGGGAACCTACGAGCAGTACTTC.

This chain links TRBV2 with TRBJ1-2, with unresolved D. Germline V gives CDR1 SNHLY, CDR2 FYNNEI. The CDR3 extends over 15 amino acids. V dropped 4 bases and J dropped 5 bases, with 17 bases sitting between them. The CDR3 loop is CASSGAADIGYGYTF. CDR3 in DNA: TGTGCCAGCAGTGGGGCCGCAGATATCGGATATGGCTACACCTTC.

The V call is TRBV7-2, the J call TRBJ2-3; D is perhaps TRBD2 (5 bases). This CDR3 is built from 15 residues. Trimming took 1 base from V and 2 from J, leaving 10 bases between them. CDR1 and CDR2 from the germline V gene are SGHTA and FQGNSA. The DNA for the CDR3 is TGTGCCAGCAGCTTAGGGGGAGCGAACACAGATACGCAGTATTTT. Its protein is CASSLGGANTDTQYF.

This sequence joins TRBV20-1 and TRBJ1-1; tentative D call: TRBD1 (5 bases). V was pared by 6 bases and J by 11 bases, with 16 bases between. The CDR3 length is 11 residues. CDR1 and CDR2 from the germline V gene are DFQATT and SNEGSKA (reference sequence). This chain's CDR3 is CSAPWGRTAFF. CDR3 sequence (DNA): TGCAGTGCCCCTTGGGGCAGGACGGCTTTCTTT.

The V gene is TRBV29-1, the J gene TRBJ2-2; D remains unclear. Trimming took off 3 bases at V and 2 bases at J, with 4 bases between the two ends. The CDR3 covers 12 residues. Germline loops: CDR1 SQVTM, CDR2 ANQGSEA. The CDR3 sequence is CSVERNTGELFF. The CDR3 DNA reads as TGCAGCGTTGAGCGTAACACCGGGGAGCTGTTTTTT.

The gene calls are TRBV6-1 and TRBJ1-5; weak D call: TRBD1 (5 bases). This CDR3 contains 15 residues. Per germline, CDR1 MNHNS and CDR2 SASEGT. The ends were cut back, 3 bases at V and 7 bases at J, with 16 bases in the middle. This CDR3 reads CASSEITGGGQPQHF. CDR3 bases: TGTGCCAGCAGTGAGATTACCGGGGGAGGCCAGCCCCAGCATTTT.

V is TRBV30 and J is TRBJ2-7; 9 bases are a match to TRBD1. The length of the CDR3 is 12 residues. V dropped 2 bases and J dropped 5; count of bases not matched to a gene: 1. Germline V CDR1 and CDR2: GTSNPN, SVGIG (reference sequence). This CDR3 reads CAWSRQGDEQYF. The CDR3 DNA is TGTGCCTGGAGTAGACAGGGGGACGAGCAGTACTTC.

This chain joins TRBV6-5 and TRBJ1-1; no definite D call. The CDR3 loop spans 16 amino acids. Germline V lookup: CDR1 MNHEY, CDR2 SVGAGI. Trimming left V 2 bases short and J 1 base short, with 14 bases between. CDR3 DNA: TGTGCCAGCAGTTACGCCGCCGGACTGTGGAACACTGAAGCTTTCTTT. Amino acids: CASSYAAGLWNTEAFF.

This rearrangement joins TRBV5-1 to TRBJ2-3; weak D call: TRBD1 (5 bases). Germline V gene lookup returns CDR1 SGHRS and CDR2 YFSETQ. Trimming shortened V by 4 bases and J by 6 bases, and 18 bases separated the two germline ends. The CDR3 spans 15 residues. The CDR3 region has the DNA TGCGCCAGCAGCATACGACAGCCGCGGTGGGATACGCAGTATTTT. It specifies CASSIRQPRWDTQYF.

V and J are TRBV9 and TRBJ2-7; 7 bases map to TRBD2. CDR1 and CDR2 from the germline V gene are SGDLS and YYNGEE. Trimming removed 4 bases from V and 3 bases from J; junction bases left unmatched: 16. The CDR3 totals 17 residues. The CDR3 is CASSPRPGARDYYEQYF. CDR3 sequence (DNA): TGTGCCAGCAGCCCCCGCCCGGGAGCGAGGGACTACTACGAGCAGTACTTC.